This T cell receptor (beta chain) was identified during a study of blood T cell repertoires in COVID-19. At the level of the study: The origin of the acute and convalescent COVID-19 samples was the United States, Italy and Spain. The analysed material was cDNA or gDNA that came from T cells, B-cell-depleted T cells, or PBMCs.

Germline lookup yields CDR1 MNHEY and CDR2 SVGEGT. V gave up 0 bases and J gave up 0 bases, with 22 bases separating them. The CDR3 loop spans 20 amino acids. Seattle-derived patients entered the study during active infection and were followed longitudinally. Authors' data handling: Amplifying reference gene primers gave estimates of nucleated cell counts. Only in-frame clones appear in the TCRdb table, and some are missing; sequencing was by immunoSEQ multiplex PCR. The DNA gave D and trimming, while V, J and clone size come from that table. The sample holds around 170,000 clones, roughly 77% seen once.

This chain uses TRBV6-2 or TRBV6-3 with TRBJ2-3; a possible D gene is TRBD1 (6 bases). Source material: peripheral blood. This TCR was recovered from a woman older than 75 with COVID-19, enrolled during active disease. The CDR3 sequence: CASSYSNLRQVPSSTDTQYF. CDR3 nucleotides: TGTGCCAGCAGTTACTCGAATTTGAGACAGGTGCCTTCTAGCACAGATACGCAGTATTTT.